This TCR beta chain was sequenced in a study of CD8 T cells in acute hepatitis C reinfection. The trim removed 8 bases at V and 4 bases at J, leaving 5 bases unmatched. CDR1 and CDR2 (germline): MNHEY, SMNVEV (reference sequence). The CDR3 has 13 residues. Time point here: naive CD8 control sorted from an acute-time-point sample. People who inject drugs in the Montreal Hepatitis C Cohort were donors. The study's findings and limits: Few CDR3s matched those for other epitopes.

Some clones are missing from TCRdb's copy, which holds only in-frame ones; the method was immunoSEQ multiplex PCR. Of tens of thousands of clones listed, 80% to 90% are singletons. With respect to this clone: Its antigen is not known.

The chain is built from TRBV27 and TRBJ1-2, with 9 positions matching TRBD1. The sample was naive CD8+ T cells from PBMCs. The TCR comes from a woman aged 18-29 years who spontaneously cleared hepatitis C infection. In DNA, the CDR3 is TGTGCCAGCCGGACAGGGGACAGCTATGGCTACACCTTC. Protein product: CASRTGDSYGYTF.